This entry lists 24 T cell receptor beta chains sequenced from one sample in a study of cytotoxic CD8 clonotypes in ibrutinib-treated CLL. Using immunoSEQ multiplex PCR, the repertoire was profiled, and TCRdb retains in-frame clones only, with some absent. The sample holds more than 200,000 clones, less than 75% seen once. The sample in question was PBMCs, obtained after 24 months of ibrutinib treatment. These receptors were obtained from a human donor with chronic lymphocytic leukemia.

The gene calls are TRBV2 and TRBJ2-1, with D hard to call. V dropped 5 bases and J dropped 7 bases, with 18 bases sitting between them. In germline, CDR1 is SNHLY, CDR2 FYNNEI. The CDR3 sequence is 15 residues long. The CDR3 bases are TGTGCCAGCAGTCAGGAGACTGGGTCCGGGAATGAGCAGTTCTTC. It yields the protein CASSQETGSGNEQFF.

This sequence joins TRBV6-6 and TRBJ1-2; D uncertain. With 8 bases removed from V and 1 base from J, the gap between germline ends came to 14 bases. Germline V lookup: CDR1 MNHNY, CDR2 SVGAGI (reference sequence). CDR3 length: 14 residues. CDR3 in DNA: TGTGCCAGCGTCCTTGGTTTGGGTAACTATGGCTACACCTTC. Translating gives CASVLGLGNYGYTF.

The J gene is TRBJ1-2, the V gene TRBV25-1; D might be TRBD1 (6 bases). Trimming pared 3 bases from V and 1 base from J, leaving 9 bases between. The CDR3 extends over 14 amino acids. CDR1 MGHDK and CDR2 SYGVNS come from the germline V gene. CDR3 loop: CASSEEGHNYGYTF. In nucleotides, the CDR3 is TGTGCCAGCAGTGAGGAGGGACATAACTATGGCTACACCTTC.

This sequence joins TRBV5-1 and TRBJ2-1, with TRBD1 as a possible D gene (6 bases). The CDR3 runs 14 residues. V lost 4 bases to trimming and J lost 4 bases, with 12 bases between them. Germline V gene data show CDR1 as SGHRS and CDR2 as YFSETQ. Here the CDR3 reads CASSGYTGYNEQFF. As DNA, the CDR3 is TGCGCCAGCAGCGGTTATACAGGGTACAATGAGCAGTTCTTC.

This clone was observed a handful of times. The gene calls are TRBV5-4 and TRBJ2-3, with D hard to call. Germline V gives CDR1 SGHNT, CDR2 YYREEE (reference sequence). V lost 7 bases to trimming and J lost 2 bases, with 17 bases between them. The CDR3 consists of 15 residues. The chain's CDR3 is CASAPLASATDTQYF. The CDR3 DNA reads TGTGCCAGCGCCCCCCTGGCAAGCGCCACAGATACGCAGTATTTT.

The V call is TRBV2, the J call TRBJ2-1, with D perhaps TRBD1 or TRBD2 (5 bases each). The germline V and J ends were trimmed by 4 bases and 10 bases, with 14 bases remaining between them. The CDR3 has 13 residues. Germline CDR1 reads SNHLY; CDR2 reads FYNNEI. CDR3 bases: TGTGCCAGCAGTGTATCAACATGGGGGGAGCAGTTCTTC. Protein: CASSVSTWGEQFF. The whole variable domain, remainder taken from reference TRBV2 and TRBJ2-1, is EPEVTQTPSHQVTQMGQEVILRCVPISNHLYFYWYRQILGQKVEFLVSFYNNEISEKSEIFDDQFSVERPDGSNFTLKIRSTKLEDSAMYFCASSVSTWGEQFFGPGTRLTVL.

This chain uses TRBV6-5 with TRBJ2-3, with a possible D match to TRBD2 (6 bases). V was clipped by 0 bases and J by 4 bases, with 8 bases between them. The CDR3 is made up of 14 amino acids. The germline CDR1 and CDR2 sequences are MNHEY and SVGAGI. The CDR3 spells CASSYSGGADTQYF. The CDR3 DNA reads as TGTGCCAGCAGTTACTCTGGCGGGGCAGATACGCAGTATTTT.

V usage is TRBV7-8 and J usage is TRBJ1-1; 10 bases are a match to TRBD1. This CDR3 has 13 amino acids. The junction had 11 bases not matched to a gene; V was cut back by 7 bases and J by 12 bases. Germline V CDR1 and CDR2: SGHVS, FQNEAQ. The CDR3 protein is CASTTGTGEVTFF. The CDR3 region has the DNA TGTGCCAGCACAACCGGGACAGGGGAGGTAACTTTCTTT.

The rearrangement links TRBV19 to TRBJ2-2; no clear D. This CDR3 is built from 15 residues. CDR1 and CDR2 (germline): LNHDA, SQIVND (reference sequence). Trimming removed 3 bases from V and 2 bases from J, with 10 bases in between. The CDR3 DNA follows: TGTGCCAGTAGTATCATGTGGGGTAACACCGGGGAGCTGTTTTTT. It encodes CASSIMWGNTGELFF.

The chain is built from TRBV29-1 and TRBJ2-2; TRBD1 matches 9 bases. There are 13 residues in the CDR3. Per the germline V gene, CDR1 is SQVTM and CDR2 is ANQGSEA. J gave up 4 bases and V 7 bases, and 4 bases lay outside the gene matches. For the CDR3, the DNA is TGCAGCGCCCGGGACAGGGCCACCGGGGAGCTGTTTTTT. Its translation is CSARDRATGELFF.

The J gene is TRBJ2-5, the V gene TRBV6-6; 7 bases are a match to TRBD2. The CDR3 has 14 amino acids. The germline CDR1 and CDR2 sequences are MNHNY and SVGAGI (reference sequence). Losses at the gene ends were 7 bases for V and 1 base for J; bases not matched to a gene: 6. CDR3 residues: CASTYTSAQETQYF. As DNA, the CDR3 is TGTGCCAGCACCTATACTAGCGCCCAAGAGACCCAGTACTTC.

This clone is a singleton in its sample. At one end, the junction sequence differs from germline, possibly due to a read error. The V and J genes are TRBV7-7 and TRBJ2-3, with 8 bases identical to TRBD1. The CDR3 spans 16 residues. Germline lookup yields CDR1 SSHAT and CDR2 FNYEAQ (reference sequence). The CDR3 DNA reads as TGTGCTAGCAGCCCAGACAGGGGATTTTTAACAGATACGCAGTATTTT. This translates into CASSPDRGFLTDTQYF.

This clone was observed a single time. The V call is TRBV11-2, the J call TRBJ2-1, with D perhaps matching TRBD2 (5 bases). The CDR3 is made up of 15 amino acids. Per germline, CDR1 SGHAT and CDR2 FQNNGV. Trimming took 5 bases from V and 0 from J, leaving 11 bases between them. Written as DNA, the CDR3 is TGTGCCAGCAGCCCCAGCGGAGGCTCCTACAATGAGCAGTTCTTC. It translates to CASSPSGGSYNEQFF.

J is TRBJ2-7 and V is TRBV29-1; 7 bases align to TRBD2. There are 13 residues in the CDR3. J gave up 3 bases and V 7 bases, and 9 bases lay outside the gene matches. Germline V gene sequence: CDR1 SQVTM, CDR2 ANQGSEA. CDR3 loop: CSGVAGVVYEQYF. In nucleotides, the CDR3 is TGCAGCGGGGTGGCGGGAGTGGTCTACGAGCAGTACTTC.

This clone was observed once. The rearrangement links TRBV4-2 to TRBJ2-2, with TRBD2 matching 13 bases. In germline, CDR1 is LGHNA, CDR2 YNFKEQ. With V trimmed by 4 bases and J by 4 bases, 3 bases remained unmatched. There are 16 residues in the CDR3. CDR3 DNA: TGTGCCAGCAGCCCAGGACTAGCGGGAGTCACCGGGGAGCTGTTTTTT. Its protein is CASSPGLAGVTGELFF.

The chain has TRBV5-1 and TRBJ2-5; 11 bases line up with TRBD2. Germline CDR1 and CDR2: SGHRS and YFSETQ. The CDR3 has 15 residues. V shed 1 base and J 4 bases; nucleotides not matched to a gene: 3. In nucleotides, the CDR3 is TGCGCCAGCAGCTTGACTAGCGGGAGTTTAGAGACCCAGTACTTC. As protein: CASSLTSGSLETQYF.

The chain links TRBV7-8 to TRBJ1-4; possibly TRBD1 for D (5 bases). V was trimmed by 3 bases and J by 3 bases, leaving 14 bases between them. The CDR3 extends over 16 amino acids. Germline lookup yields CDR1 SGHVS and CDR2 FQNEAQ. The CDR3 DNA sequence: TGTGCCAGCAGCTTTGGACCGGGGGACGCTAATGAAAAACTGTTTTTT. Amino acid sequence: CASSFGPGDANEKLFF.

V is TRBV5-1 and J is TRBJ2-5; 9 bases map to TRBD2. Germline trimming cut 4 bases from V and 5 bases from J; bases unmatched to any gene: 3. CDR1 and CDR2 from the germline V gene are SGHRS and YFSETQ. The CDR3 sequence is 13 residues long. CDR3 residues: CASSGSGSETQYF. The CDR3, as DNA: TGCGCCAGCAGCGGTAGCGGGAGCGAGACCCAGTACTTC.

The chain is built from TRBV10-3 and TRBJ2-4, with TRBD1 matching 8 bases. V dropped 3 bases and J dropped 0; count of bases not matched to a gene: 10. Per germline, CDR1 ENHRY and CDR2 SYGVKD. The CDR3 is made up of 18 amino acids. CDR3 nucleotides: TGTGCCATCAGTGAATGGGCGCAGGGGGCGCTAGCCAAAAACATTCAGTACTTC. Protein sequence: CAISEWAQGALAKNIQYF.

The rearrangement links TRBV11-3 to TRBJ2-3; D may be TRBD2 (5 bases). The CDR3 runs 16 residues. Trimming stripped 5 bases from V and 0 bases from J, with 15 bases between. The germline gives CDR1 SGHNT, CDR2 YENEEA. CDR3 bases: TGTGCCAGCAGCCCCCGAGGGTCCCCTAGCACAGATACGCAGTATTTT. Protein: CASSPRGSPSTDTQYF.

The chain uses TRBV7-2 and TRBJ1-5; no firm D call. Looked up from germline, CDR1 is SGHTA and CDR2 is FQGNSA. This CDR3 region has 15 residues. Trimming shortened V by 1 base and J by 2 bases, and 9 bases separated the two germline ends. CDR3 residues: CASSLDGLGNQPQHF. The CDR3 DNA reads TGTGCCAGCAGCTTAGACGGTTTGGGCAATCAGCCCCAGCATTTT. Full variable domain (missing parts from reference TRBV7-2 and TRBJ1-5): GAGVSQSPSNKVTEKGKDVELRCDPISGHTALYWYRQSLGQGLEFLIYFQGNSAPDKSGLPSDRFSAERTGGSVSTLTIQRTQQEDSAVYLCASSLDGLGNQPQHFGDGTRLSIL.

The gene calls are TRBV15 and TRBJ2-1; D could derive from TRBD1 or TRBD2 (5 bases each). V lost 1 base, J lost 6 bases, and 10 bases lay in between. Germline CDR1 is LNHNV and CDR2 is YYDKDF (reference sequence). The CDR3 covers 14 residues. CDR3 sequence (DNA): TGTGCCACCAGCAGAGCTGGGGGAACCAATGAGCAGTTCTTC. As protein: CATSRAGGTNEQFF.

The V and J genes are TRBV18 and TRBJ2-2, with no clear D. Germline CDR1 KGHSH, CDR2 LQKENI. CDR3 length equals 16 residues. Trimming removed 1 base from V and 3 bases from J, with 12 bases in between. CDR3 sequence: CASSPRTGQDTGELFF. The CDR3, as DNA: TGTGCCAGCTCACCACGTACGGGTCAGGACACCGGGGAGCTGTTTTTT.

This chain joins TRBV30 and TRBJ1-5, with D possibly being TRBD1 (5 bases). This CDR3 is built from 13 residues. V was shortened by 3 bases and J by 4 bases, with 10 bases between the two germline ends. Looked up from germline, CDR1 is GTSNPN and CDR2 is SVGIG (reference sequence). This CDR3 is CAWRGAFNQPQHF. The CDR3 nucleotides are TGTGCCTGGAGAGGGGCCTTTAATCAGCCCCAGCATTTT.